This T cell receptor (beta chain) was identified during a study of patients and donors after allogeneic stem cell transplantation. This CDR3 region has 14 residues. Germline V gives CDR1 SGHAT, CDR2 FQNNGV. Trimming left V 2 bases short and J 7 bases short, with 9 bases between. Via MiXCR, TCRdb re-called the RT-PCR reads, giving one row per CDR3 protein. The sample lists approximately 140,000 distinct CDR3 sequences, 30% to 45% occurring once. The sequence was obtained from a human donor who was either an allogeneic HSCT recipient or a stem cell or donor lymphocyte infusion donor (not recorded which). It is not recorded whose cells these are; they may come from a transplant donor. The chain combines TRBV11-2 with TRBJ1-6; no definite D call. Source material: blood, either unsorted or a sorted T cell fraction (not recorded which). CDR3 sequence (DNA): TGTGCCAGCAGCTTACGGGCACCCAATTCACCCCTCCACTTT. It specifies CASSLRAPNSPLHF. The variable domain in full, with the rest retrieved from reference TRBV11-2 and TRBJ1-6, is EAGVAQSPRYKIIEKRQSVAFWCNPISGHATLYWYQQILGQGPKLLIQFQNNGVVDDSQLPKDRFSAERLKGVDSTLKIQPAKLEDSAVYLCASSLRAPNSPLHFGNGTRLTVT.